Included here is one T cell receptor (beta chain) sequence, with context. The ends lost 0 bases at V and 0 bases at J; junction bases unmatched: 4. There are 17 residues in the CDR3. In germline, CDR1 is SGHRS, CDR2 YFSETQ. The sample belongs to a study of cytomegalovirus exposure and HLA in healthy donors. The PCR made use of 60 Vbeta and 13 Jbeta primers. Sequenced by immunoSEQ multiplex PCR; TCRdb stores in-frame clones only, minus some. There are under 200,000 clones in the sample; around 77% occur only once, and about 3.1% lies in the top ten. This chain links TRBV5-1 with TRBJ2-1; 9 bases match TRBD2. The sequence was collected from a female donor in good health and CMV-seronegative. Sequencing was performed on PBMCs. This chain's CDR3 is CASSLEGAGGSYNEQFF. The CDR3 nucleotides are TGCGCCAGCAGCTTGGAAGGAGCGGGAGGCTCCTACAATGAGCAGTTCTTC. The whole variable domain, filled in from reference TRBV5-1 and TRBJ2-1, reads KAGVTQTPRYLIKTRGQQVTLSCSPISGHRSVSWYQQTPGQGLQFLFEYFSETQRNKGNFPGRFSGRQFSNSRSEMNVSTLELGDSALYLCASSLEGAGGSYNEQFFGPGTRLTVL.